One and the same sample provided the 9 T cell receptor beta chains below, sequenced in a study of spatial heterogeneity in lung cancer. TCRdb re-derived calls from the 5' RACE reads in MiXCR, one entry per CDR3 protein. Of 40,000 or so distinct CDR3 sequences in the sample, less than 5.5% were seen once. This sample's time point: sample taken at primary tumor resection. Without sorting, whole RNA was sequenced from tumor, nontumor lung or frozen PBMC. The sequencing here drew on PBMCs, taken at surgery. These receptors all stem from a female donor with early-stage non-small cell lung cancer.

This clonotype appeared a few times. The J gene is TRBJ1-4, the V gene TRBV19, with 9 bases lining up with TRBD1. CDR3 length equals 18 residues. The V gene end was trimmed by 6 bases and the J gene end by 3 bases; junction bases not matched to a gene: 14. CDR1 and CDR2 from the germline V gene are LNHDA and SQIVND (reference sequence). CDR3: CASRPRHRGRGSNEKLFF. The CDR3 region has the DNA TGTGCCAGTAGACCCCGGCACAGGGGGCGCGGGTCTAATGAAAAACTGTTTTTT. Filled out from reference TRBV19 and TRBJ1-4, the complete variable domain reads DGGITQSPKYLFRKEGQNVTLSCEQNLNHDAMYWYRQDPGQGLRLIYYSQIVNDFQKGDIAEGYSVSREKKESFPLTVTSAQKNPTAFYLCASRPRHRGRGSNEKLFFGSGTQLSVL.

The sample holds many counts of this clonotype. The V call is TRBV28, the J call TRBJ1-4, with 9 nucleotides matching TRBD1. Unmatched junction bases numbered 2, after V lost 3 bases and J lost 3 bases. CDR3 size: 15 residues. Germline V gives CDR1 MDHEN, CDR2 SYDVKM. The CDR3 bases are TGTGCCAGCAGTTTTGGGACAGGGCCTAATGAAAAACTGTTTTTT. This sequence encodes CASSFGTGPNEKLFF.

This clonotype was seen only a few times. V gene TRBV7-9 combines with J gene TRBJ2-5; D uncertain. Germline V CDR1 and CDR2: SEHNR, FQNEAQ (reference sequence). Trimming took 3 bases from V and 1 from J, leaving 6 bases between them. This CDR3 spans 13 amino acids. CDR3 protein: CASSLGAQETQYF. Written as DNA, the CDR3 is TGTGCCAGCAGCTTGGGCGCCCAAGAGACCCAGTACTTC. The full variable domain, rest sourced from reference TRBV7-9 and TRBJ2-5, is DTGVSQNPRHKITKRGQNVTFRCDPISEHNRLYWYRQTLGQGPEFLTYFQNEAQLEKSRLLSDRFSAERPKGSFSTLEIQRTEQGDSAMYLCASSLGAQETQYFGPGTRLLVL.

This clonotype was recorded at least ten times. At one of its ends the junction is not consistent with the germline gene, which may arise from a read error. The chain has TRBV7-8 and TRBJ2-7; D remains ambiguous. The CDR3 has 13 amino acids. CDR1 and CDR2 (germline): SGHVS, FQNEAQ. The CDR3 protein is CASSLASGFGYDF. Written as DNA, the CDR3 is TGTGCCAGCAGCTTAGCGTCGGGCTTTGGTTATGACTTC.

This clonotype was counted at least ten times. The genes are TRBV6-6 and TRBJ1-5; D gene ambiguous. The germline V and J ends were trimmed by 6 bases and 0 bases, with 12 bases remaining between them. The germline V gene has CDR1 MNHNY and CDR2 SVGAGI (reference sequence). The length of the CDR3 is 15 residues. The CDR3 DNA follows: TGTGCCAGCAGCCCGCGACAAACTAGCAATCAGCCCCAGCATTTT. Its translation: CASSPRQTSNQPQHF.

This clonotype was found many times. V and J are TRBV2 and TRBJ1-5; possibly TRBD1 for D (6 bases). The germline V gene encodes CDR1 SNHLY and CDR2 FYNNEI. V lost 7 bases to trimming and J lost 6 bases, with 19 bases between them. There are 15 residues in the CDR3. CDR3 in DNA: TGTGCCAGCAACGGTCGGGGGGGCGCAGGTCAGCCCCAGCATTTT. Protein: CASNGRGGAGQPQHF.

In its sample, this clonotype was seen many times. V is TRBV3-1 and J is TRBJ2-3, with 8 bases aligning to TRBD2. Germline assignment: CDR1 LGHDT and CDR2 YNNKEL (reference sequence). The CDR3 is made up of 16 amino acids. V dropped 4 bases and J dropped 0; count of bases not matched to a gene: 6. CDR3 coding DNA: TGTGCCAGCAGCCCGGGGGGGGGAGCTAGCACAGATACGCAGTATTTT. Translation gives CASSPGGGASTDTQYF.

This clonotype was seen at least ten times. The V gene is TRBV4-3, the J gene TRBJ2-3; no definite D call. The CDR3 consists of 17 residues. Trimming removed 0 bases at V and 3 bases at J, with 16 bases between. Germline assignment: CDR1 LGHNA and CDR2 YSLEER. As DNA, the CDR3 is TGCGCCAGCAGCCAAGATTTGGGTAGCAGAGCAACAGATACGCAGTATTTT. Translation gives CASSQDLGSRATDTQYF.

Many counts were recorded for this clonotype. The CDR3 region is CASIPLSNTEAFF. As DNA, the CDR3 is TGTGCCAGCATCCCTTTAAGCAACACTGAAGCTTTCTTT. This chain joins TRBV28 and TRBJ1-1; D is unresolved. Trimming pared 7 bases from V and 2 bases from J, leaving 11 bases between. CDR1 MDHEN and CDR2 SYDVKM come from the germline V gene. This CDR3 has 13 residues.